Reported below is one T cell receptor beta chain. The count of this clone is one. What antigen it recognizes has not been identified. It has no much larger one-base neighbor in the sample; base qualities were not kept. CDR1 LGHNA and CDR2 YNFKEQ were looked up in the germline V gene. Spanning cysteine to phenylalanine, the CDR3 consists of 14 amino acids. Just CDR3 DNA is preserved here, 42 bases in frame from base 1. Trimming takes 4 bases off V and 5 bases off J; junction bases not matched to a gene: 5. The entry originates in a study of blood T cell repertoires in COVID-19 (TCRdb year 2020). Describing the broader study: The collaborator samples originated in the United States, Italy and Spain and spanned the acute and convalescent phases of COVID-19. The material from the prospective study consisted of cDNA or gDNA derived from T cells, B-cell-depleted T cells, or PBMCs. Where available, HLA class I and class II types were obtained from metadata supplied by the sample provider rather than from assay-based typing. Subjects who had been exposed to COVID-19, were actively infected with it, or had recovered from it provided the deeply sampled blood TCRbeta repertoires that made up the dataset. A freely available public database, intended as a resource for researchers studying the immune response to SARS-CoV-2, is where the repertoires were released. A de-identified subject ID, COVID-19 status, age in years and sex were almost always included in the sample metadata. Samples came from the ongoing ImmuneRACE study (first 160 participants) plus 1,254 subjects from 6 global collaborators. The investigation overall reported the following: The amount of clinical and demographic metadata varied by source and participant and was provided uncurated.

The collaborating institutions used their own protocols to collect whole blood in K2EDTA tubes. For TCRbeta analysis, collaborators shipped samples in one of three forms: frozen whole blood, isolated PBMCs, or DNA extracted from either of those sample types. TCRbeta CDR3 regions were amplified from genomic DNA by means of the immunoSEQ Assay, a bias-controlled multiplex PCR. Turning to the authors' computational methods: The number of nucleated cells in each sample was estimated by amplification of reference gene primers within the assay. To quantify the absolute abundance of each unique TCRbeta CDR3 rearrangement, sequence reads were collapsed and filtered. For each sample, productive Simpson clonality was calculated as the square root of Simpson's diversity index over productive rearrangements. TCRdb took over this immuneACCESS table, retaining in-frame rearrangements with V and J assigned. Such tables are incomplete; in checked studies, under half of the missing clones stem from an unresolved V gene, and the remainder is unexplained. The V and J calls and clone size are taken from that table; D and trimming were inferred from the DNA. The sample records approximately 150,000 clones, around 88% of which are singletons. Of the sample, about 1.5% is held by the ten largest clones.

Sequenced input: peripheral blood. This TCR was sampled from a woman in her fifties or sixties with acute or convalescent COVID-19. In this chain, TRBV4-2 is recombined with TRBJ2-3; a stretch of 8 junction bases matches TRBD2. The CDR3 protein sequence reads: CASSLTGGIDTQYF. The DNA is as follows: TGTGCCAGCAGCCTAACGGGGGGGATAGATACGCAGTATTTT.